This T cell receptor beta chain is from a study of blood T cell repertoires in COVID-19. On the study more broadly: Samples representing acute and convalescent COVID-19 were sourced from the United States, Italy and Spain.

Authors' data handling: Reference gene primer amplification gave estimated nucleated cell counts. Profiling relied on immunoSEQ multiplex PCR, and the TCRdb table lists in-frame clones only, not all of them. That table supplies the V and J calls and clone size; D and trimming were determined from the DNA. The sample carries about 60,000 clones, approximately 82% recorded once. This CDR3 has 13 amino acids. The V and J ends lost 7 bases and 8 bases respectively, with 15 bases between them. Germline V lookup: CDR1 SGHTA, CDR2 FQGNSA. The chain joins TRBV7-2 to TRBJ2-1; D may be TRBD2 (6 bases). The source is a man in his sixties with acute or convalescent COVID-19. Sequenced sample: peripheral blood. Written as DNA, the CDR3 is TGTGCCAGCACGGGAGCGAAAGGGTATGAGCAGTTCTTC. Translating gives CASTGAKGYEQFF.